Below, 9 T cell receptor beta chains from the same sample are listed, as sequenced in a study of blood T cell repertoires in COVID-19. The table came from immunoSEQ multiplex PCR; TCRdb's copy has only in-frame clones and leaves some out. The repertoire has more than 110,000 clones, less than 85% of them found once; the top ten carry 1.5% to 2%. Material for sequencing was PBMCs or T cells enriched from blood (not recorded which). The receptors derive from a woman between 18 and 29 years old who had been exposed to COVID-19.

This clone was counted between two and nine times. V usage is TRBV30 and J usage is TRBJ2-1; no firm D call. This CDR3 region has 16 residues. Germline loops: CDR1 GTSNPN, CDR2 SVGIG (reference sequence). V shed 4 bases and J shed 4 bases, with 20 bases lying between them. CDR3 sequence reads: CAWTPPRRRSYNEQFF. For the CDR3, the DNA is TGTGCCTGGACCCCCCCCCGGCGGAGATCTTACAATGAGCAGTTCTTC.

This chain joins TRBV27 and TRBJ2-7; 11 bases are a match to TRBD2. The trim removed 5 bases at V and 0 bases at J, leaving 6 bases unmatched. Looked up from germline, CDR1 is MNHEY and CDR2 is SMNVEV (reference sequence). The CDR3 has 16 amino acids. In nucleotides, the CDR3 is TGTGCCAGCAGTCTGCTCGGGACTAGCGGCTCCTACGAGCAGTACTTC. Its protein product is CASSLLGTSGSYEQYF.

This clone came up once. The chain joins TRBV5-1 to TRBJ1-1, with D possibly TRBD1 on 5 matching bases. This CDR3 has 14 amino acids. Germline V gene lookup returns CDR1 SGHRS and CDR2 YFSETQ. V was clipped by 4 bases and J by 0 bases, with 10 bases between them. Here the CDR3 reads CASSRGTVNTEAFF. CDR3 nucleotide sequence: TGCGCCAGCAGCCGCGGGACGGTGAACACTGAAGCTTTCTTT.

This rearrangement joins TRBV7-2 to TRBJ2-7; 7 bases are shared with TRBD2. Germline CDR1 reads SGHTA; CDR2 reads FQGNSA. The CDR3 extends over 12 amino acids. Trimming at V came to 6 bases and at J to 9 bases, leaving 8 bases not matched to a gene. The CDR3 sequence is CASRATSSAQYF. The CDR3, as DNA: TGTGCCAGCAGGGCGACTAGCTCTGCGCAGTACTTC. Looking up the rest from reference TRBV7-2 and TRBJ2-7 gives the full variable domain: GAGVSQSPSNKVTEKGKDVELRCDPISGHTALYWYRQSLGQGLEFLIYFQGNSAPDKSGLPSDRFSAERTGGSVSTLTIQRTQQEDSAVYLCASRATSSAQYFGPGTRLTVT.

In its sample, this clone was seen many times. The chain combines TRBV28 with TRBJ1-5; TRBD1 matches 9 bases. The V gene's germline CDR1 is MDHEN and CDR2 SYDVKM. The V gene end was trimmed by 5 bases and the J gene end by 3 bases; junction bases not matched to a gene: 5. The CDR3 is made up of 15 amino acids. The CDR3 region has the DNA TGTGCCAGCAGTCTAGGGACAGGGCACAATCAGCCCCAGCATTTT. Translating it yields CASSLGTGHNQPQHF.

CDR3 DNA sequence: TGTGCCAGCAGTCTCCGGGACAGGGCATTGTATTCGGCCCTCCACTTT. Translated: CASSLRDRALYSALHF. The chain is built from TRBV27 and TRBJ1-6, with 9 nucleotides matching TRBD1. The V gene end was trimmed by 5 bases and the J gene end by 14 bases; junction bases not matched to a gene: 16. The CDR3 is made up of 16 amino acids. Germline values: CDR1 MNHEY, CDR2 SMNVEV (reference sequence).

This clone was recorded only once. V gene TRBV19 combines with J gene TRBJ1-5; no definite D call. Germline loops: CDR1 LNHDA, CDR2 SQIVND (reference sequence). This CDR3 region has 16 residues. The germline V and J ends were trimmed by 1 base and 6 bases, with 16 bases remaining between them. This CDR3 reads CASSIGSGVVFQPQHF. The CDR3 DNA follows: TGTGCCAGTAGTATAGGAAGCGGGGTCGTATTTCAGCCCCAGCATTTT.

The sample holds one count of this clone. This chain connects TRBV9 to TRBJ2-3; 10 bases line up with TRBD2. There are 17 residues in the CDR3. From germline, CDR1 is SGDLS and CDR2 YYNGEE. Losses at the gene ends were 0 bases for V and 7 bases for J; bases not matched to a gene: 11. The CDR3 DNA is TGTGCCAGCAGCGTAGAACCGGCTAGCGGGAGTTGGAATACGCAGTATTTT. Amino acid sequence: CASSVEPASGSWNTQYF.

This chain connects TRBV18 to TRBJ1-1, with D maybe TRBD1 (6 bases). V shed 3 bases and J shed 7 bases, with 24 bases lying between them. This CDR3 is built from 17 residues. Germline assignment: CDR1 KGHSH and CDR2 LQKENI. DNA of the CDR3: TGTGCCAGCTCACCCCAATTAGCCTTACAGGGCAGGAGTGAAGCTTTCTTT. Translation: CASSPQLALQGRSEAFF. Supplemented by reference TRBV18 and TRBJ1-1, the full variable domain reads NAGVMQNPRHLVRRRGQEARLRCSPMKGHSHVYWYRQLPEEGLKFMVYLQKENIIDESGMPKERFSAEFPKEGPSILRIQQVVRGDSAAYFCASSPQLALQGRSEAFFGQGTRLTVV.